This T cell receptor (beta chain) was captured by sequencing in a study of blood T cell repertoires in COVID-19. The table came from immunoSEQ multiplex PCR; TCRdb's copy has only in-frame clones and leaves some out. This table has around 97,000 clones, approximately 89% appearing once. The sequencing sample was made of peripheral blood. This clonotype originated in a woman at least 80 years old in a cohort sampled during active COVID-19.

The CDR3 sequence: CASSETQGVYGYTF. In DNA form, the CDR3 reads TGTGCCAGCAGTGAAACCCAGGGGGTCTATGGCTACACCTTC. The chain links TRBV6-1 to TRBJ1-2; 7 bases fit TRBD1. The CDR3 contains 14 residues. Losses at the gene ends were 2 bases for V and 4 bases for J; bases not matched to a gene: 4. Germline values: CDR1 MNHNS, CDR2 SASEGT.